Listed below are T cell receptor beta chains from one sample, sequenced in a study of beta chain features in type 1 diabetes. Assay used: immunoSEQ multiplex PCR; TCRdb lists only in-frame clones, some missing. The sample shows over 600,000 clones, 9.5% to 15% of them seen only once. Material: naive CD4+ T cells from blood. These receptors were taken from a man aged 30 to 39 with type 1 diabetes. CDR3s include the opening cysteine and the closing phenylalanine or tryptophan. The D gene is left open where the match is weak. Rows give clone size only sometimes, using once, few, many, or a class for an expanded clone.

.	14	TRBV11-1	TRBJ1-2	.	TGTGCCAGCAGCTTAAACAGCGAGGGCTATGGCTACACCTTC	CASSLNSEGYGYTF
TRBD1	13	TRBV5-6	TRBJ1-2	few	TGTGCCAGCAGCCCCGGGACAGGCTATGGCTACACCTTC	CASSPGTGYGYTF
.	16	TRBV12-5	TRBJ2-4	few	TGTGCTAGTGGTTTGTCGTACCGGGCCGAGAAAAACATTCAGTACTTC	CASGLSYRAEKNIQYF
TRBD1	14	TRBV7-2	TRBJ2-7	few	TGTGCCAGCAGCTTGGAGACAGGGGGCACCGAGCAGTACTTC	CASSLETGGTEQYF
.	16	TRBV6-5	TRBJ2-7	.	TGTGCCAGCAGTTACACCCTTAGCGGTAGCTCCTACGAGCAGTACTTC	CASSYTLSGSSYEQYF
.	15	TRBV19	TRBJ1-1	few	TGTGCCAGTAGTATAGGGATAGGAAGGCGAAGAGAAGCTTTCTTT	CASSIGIGRRREAFF
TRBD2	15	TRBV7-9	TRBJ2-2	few	TGTGCCAGCAGCCCCCGGACTAGAGCAAACGGGGAGCTGTTTTTT	CASSPRTRANGELFF
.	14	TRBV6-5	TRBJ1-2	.	TGTGCCAGCAGTCCCCGGGAGGATCGCTATGGCTACACCTTC	CASSPREDRYGYTF
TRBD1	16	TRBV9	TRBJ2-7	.	TGTGCCAGCAGCGTAGGGGGGACAGCTAATTCCTACGAGCAGTACTTC	CASSVGGTANSYEQYF
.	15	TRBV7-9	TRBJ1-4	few	TGTGCCAGCAGCCCACCATCCCAGGGGAATGAAAAACTGTTTTTT	CASSPPSQGNEKLFF
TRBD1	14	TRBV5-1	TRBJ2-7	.	TGCGCCAGCAGCTTGGGACAGGGGGCCAACGAGCAGTACTTC	CASSLGQGANEQYF
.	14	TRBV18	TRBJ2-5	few	TGTGCCAGCTCACCACAGGTCAGCGAAGAGACCCAGTACTTC	CASSPQVSEETQYF
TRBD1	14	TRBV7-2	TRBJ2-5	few	TGTGCCAGCAGGACAGGGGCGTACCAAGAGACCCAGTACTTC	CASRTGAYQETQYF
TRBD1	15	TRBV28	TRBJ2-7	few	TGTGCCAGCAGTCACGGACCGGACAGGGTGAACGAGCAGTACTTC	CASSHGPDRVNEQYF
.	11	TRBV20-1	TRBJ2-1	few	TGCAGTGCCAGTCTAAACAATGAGCAGTTCTTC	CSASLNNEQFF
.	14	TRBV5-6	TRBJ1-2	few	TGTGCCAGCAGCTTGCCATCGGCTAACTATGGCTACACCTTC	CASSLPSANYGYTF
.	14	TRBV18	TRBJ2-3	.	TGTGCCAGCTCACCTGGCGGGGGCACAGATACGCAGTATTTT	CASSPGGGTDTQYF
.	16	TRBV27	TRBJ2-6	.	TGTGCCAGCAGTCCTAAACTGAGCTCTGGGGCCAACGTCCTGACTTTC	CASSPKLSSGANVLTF
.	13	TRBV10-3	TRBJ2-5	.	TGTGCCCCGCTTGGGGGGGCAAGGGAGACCCAGTACTTC	CAPLGGARETQYF
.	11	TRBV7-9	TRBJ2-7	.	TGTGCCAGCAGCTTACGACACGAGCAGTACTTC	CASSLRHEQYF
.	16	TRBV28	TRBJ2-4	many	TGTGCCAGCAGTCCGCGGGACGTAGTAGCCAAAAACATTCAGTACTTC	CASSPRDVVAKNIQYF
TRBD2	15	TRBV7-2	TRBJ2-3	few	TGTGCCAGCAGCTTGGGACTAGGGGGCACAGATACGCAGTATTTT	CASSLGLGGTDTQYF
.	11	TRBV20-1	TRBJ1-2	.	TGCAGTGCCGCCGTCCCCTTTGGCTACACCTTC	CSAAVPFGYTF
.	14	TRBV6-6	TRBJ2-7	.	TGTGCCAGCAGTTACCCCGGACATTCCTACGAGCAGTACTTC	CASSYPGHSYEQYF
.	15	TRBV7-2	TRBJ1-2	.	TGTGCCAGCAGCTTTGTCGTCGGCCCAGACTATGGCTACACCTTC	CASSFVVGPDYGYTF
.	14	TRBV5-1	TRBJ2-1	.	TGCGCCAGCAGCACGGGCCCTAGTAACAATGAGCAGTTCTTC	CASSTGPSNNEQFF
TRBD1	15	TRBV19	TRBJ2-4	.	TGTGCCAGTACCGGACGACAGGGGAGAAGGAACATTCAGTACTTC	CASTGRQGRRNIQYF
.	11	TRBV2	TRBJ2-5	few	TGTGCCAGCACAGTGAGAGAGACCCAGTACTTC	CASTVRETQYF
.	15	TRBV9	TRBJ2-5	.	TGTGCCAGCAGCGTAGGGGCCCTCTTCAGAGAGACCCAGTACTTC	CASSVGALFRETQYF
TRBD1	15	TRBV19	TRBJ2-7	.	TGTGCCAGTAGTTCCCGGGACAGGAGCTCCTACGAGCAGTACTTC	CASSSRDRSSYEQYF
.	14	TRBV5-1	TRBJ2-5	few	TGCGCCAGCAGCTTGACAGCGGGCCAAGAGACCCAGTACTTC	CASSLTAGQETQYF
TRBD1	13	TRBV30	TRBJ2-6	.	TGTGCTGGAGACAGGGGTGGGGCCAACGTCCTGACTTTC	CAGDRGGANVLTF
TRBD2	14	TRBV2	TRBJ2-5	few	TGTGCCAGCATGGCTAGCGGCTACCAAGAGACCCAGTACTTC	CASMASGYQETQYF
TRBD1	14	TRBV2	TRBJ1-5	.	TGTGCCAGCGACGGGACAGGGGGCAGTCAGCCCCAGCATTTT	CASDGTGGSQPQHF
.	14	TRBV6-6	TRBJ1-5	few	TGTGCCAGCAGTCCACTCGGGGGGAATCAGCCCCAGCATTTT	CASSPLGGNQPQHF
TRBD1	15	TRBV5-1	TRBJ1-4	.	TGCGCCAGCAGCGTGACAGGGGCAGCGAATGAAAAACTGTTTTTT	CASSVTGAANEKLFF
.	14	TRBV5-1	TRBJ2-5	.	TGCGCCAGCAGCTTGAGGGACTCCCAAGAGACCCAGTACTTC	CASSLRDSQETQYF